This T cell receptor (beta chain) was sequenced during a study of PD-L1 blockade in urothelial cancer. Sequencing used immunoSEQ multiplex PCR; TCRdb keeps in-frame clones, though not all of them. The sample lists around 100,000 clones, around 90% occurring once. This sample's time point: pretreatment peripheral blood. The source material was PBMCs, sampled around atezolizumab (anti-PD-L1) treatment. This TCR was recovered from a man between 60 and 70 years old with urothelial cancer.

As DNA, the CDR3 is TGTGCCAGCAGCTTGGTTAGCGGGGGCGGCACCCCCTACAATGAGCAGTTCTTC. This sequence encodes CASSLVSGGGTPYNEQFF. The chain combines TRBV5-5 with TRBJ2-1; 9 bases agree with TRBD2. Trimming removed 0 bases from V and 2 bases from J; junction bases left unmatched: 9. In germline, CDR1 is SGHKS, CDR2 YYEKEE (reference sequence). The CDR3 has 18 residues.